The 14 T cell receptor beta chains in this list originate from one sample, sequenced in a study of OX40 agonist ivuxolimab in advanced cancers. Assay used: immunoSEQ multiplex PCR; TCRdb lists only in-frame clones, some missing. The sample has tens of thousands of clones, over 75% seen once. The specimen comprised CD4+ or CD8+ T cells sorted from blood, sampled in a trial of the OX40 agonist ivuxolimab. The receptors come from an adult with an advanced solid tumor such as melanoma, head and neck, liver or kidney cancer.

The rearrangement joins TRBV7-9 to TRBJ2-1; 14 positions agree with TRBD2. V was pared by 1 base and J by 10 bases, with 6 bases of the junction left unmatched. CDR1 and CDR2 from the germline V gene are SEHNR and FQNEAQ (reference sequence). The CDR3 runs 16 residues. This chain's CDR3 is CASSLGGTSGSEEQFF. Here the CDR3 DNA reads TGTGCCAGCAGCTTAGGTGGGACTAGCGGGAGTGAAGAGCAGTTCTTC.

This clone has a handful of counts. CDR3 nucleotide sequence: TGTGCCAGCTCACCGGTAGACAATCAGCCCCAGCATTTT. It translates to CASSPVDNQPQHF. J is TRBJ1-5 and V is TRBV18; unclear D gene. The CDR3 spans 13 residues. Germline values: CDR1 KGHSH, CDR2 LQKENI. V was shortened by 3 bases and J by 3 bases, with 6 bases between the two germline ends.

The chain employs TRBV9 and TRBJ1-1; weak D call: TRBD1 (5 bases). The V end was cut by 3 bases, the J end by 3 bases, with 18 bases between. This CDR3 is built from 16 residues. Germline V CDR1 and CDR2: SGDLS, YYNGEE. DNA for the CDR3: TGTGCCAGCAGCGAGGGGCTACAAGTGGGGGACACTGAAGCTTTCTTT. Residues: CASSEGLQVGDTEAFF.

The rearrangement joins TRBV7-9 to TRBJ1-1; no definite D call. The CDR3 totals 15 residues. Germline loops: CDR1 SEHNR, CDR2 FQNEAQ (reference sequence). V dropped 6 bases and J dropped 2 bases, with 16 bases sitting between them. In DNA form, the CDR3 reads TGTGCCAGCAGGAGATCAAACGCCCCAAACACTGAAGCTTTCTTT. This sequence encodes CASRRSNAPNTEAFF.

The CDR3 spells CASSVAERSTGNTIYF. For the CDR3, the DNA is TGTGCCAGCAGCGTAGCCGAAAGGTCGACTGGAAACACCATATATTTT. The chain uses TRBV9 and TRBJ1-3; unclear D gene. CDR3 size: 16 residues. Germline V gene data show CDR1 as SGDLS and CDR2 as YYNGEE. V was shortened by 0 bases and J by 2 bases, with 12 bases between the two germline ends. The full variable domain, in which reference TRBV9 and TRBJ1-3 provide the parts outside the CDR3, is DSGVTQTPKHLITATGQRVTLRCSPRSGDLSVYWYQQSLDQGLQFLIQYYNGEERAKGNILERFSAQQFPDLHSELNLSSLELGDSALYFCASSVAERSTGNTIYFGEGSWLTVV.

The chain employs TRBV7-2 and TRBJ2-3; D gene unclear. The CDR3 length is 11 residues. Trimming took off 2 bases at V and 6 bases at J, with 3 bases between the two ends. Germline loops: CDR1 SGHTA, CDR2 FQGNSA. The CDR3 sequence: CASSLMDTQYF. The CDR3 nucleotides read TGTGCCAGCAGCTTAATGGATACGCAGTATTTT.

The rearrangement links TRBV11-2 to TRBJ2-7, with a tentative D call TRBD2 (6 bases). This CDR3 has 13 residues. V was trimmed by 2 bases and J by 8 bases, leaving 13 bases between them. Germline assignment: CDR1 SGHAT and CDR2 FQNNGV. The chain's CDR3 is CASSLNPGGQQYF. CDR3 bases: TGTGCCAGCAGCTTAAACCCCGGGGGACAGCAGTACTTC.

The chain is built from TRBV30 and TRBJ1-2; no firm D call. Germline V gene sequence: CDR1 GTSNPN, CDR2 SVGIG (reference sequence). The V and J ends lost 2 bases and 1 base respectively, with 5 bases between them. The CDR3 contains 12 residues. CDR3: CAWSQINYGYTF. The CDR3 DNA follows: TGTGCCTGGAGTCAGATTAACTATGGCTACACCTTC. The complete variable domain, with remaining parts taken from reference TRBV30 and TRBJ1-2, reads SQTIHQWPATLVQPVGSPLSLECTVEGTSNPNLYWYRQAAGRGLQLLFYSVGIGQISSEVPQNLSASRPQDRQFILSSKKLLLSDSGFYLCAWSQINYGYTFGSGTRLTVV.

The CDR3 here is CASSLGAAVNEKLFF. CDR3 nucleotide sequence: TGTGCCAGCAGTTTAGGTGCCGCAGTGAATGAAAAACTGTTTTTT. V gene TRBV28 combines with J gene TRBJ1-4; D not resolved. This CDR3 has 15 amino acids. V was shortened by 2 bases and J by 5 bases, with 12 bases between the two germline ends. CDR1 is MDHEN and CDR2 is SYDVKM in the germline V gene. Full variable domain (remainder filled in from reference TRBV28 and TRBJ1-4): DVKVTQSSRYLVKRTGEKVFLECVQDMDHENMFWYRQDPGLGLRLIYFSYDVKMKEKGDIPEGYSVSREKKERFSLILESASTNQTSMYLCASSLGAAVNEKLFFGSGTQLSVL.

The chain employs TRBV5-1 and TRBJ1-2, with D perhaps matching TRBD1 (5 bases). CDR1 is SGHRS, CDR2 YFSETQ, per germline. The CDR3 spans 14 residues. Trimming removed 2 bases from V and 2 bases from J, with 10 bases in between. The CDR3 DNA is TGCGCCAGCAGCTTAGACACAGGCAACTATGGCTACACCTTC. Its protein is CASSLDTGNYGYTF.

CDR3 nucleotides: TGCGCCAGCAGCCCAGGAGTCAGGGCGACCTACGAGCAGTACTTC. Its translation is CASSPGVRATYEQYF. The J gene is TRBJ2-7, the V gene TRBV4-3; a weak D match, TRBD1 (5 bases). The length of the CDR3 is 15 residues. Germline-derived CDR1 and CDR2 are LGHNA and YSLEER. V was trimmed by 4 bases and J by 2 bases, leaving 15 bases between them.

V is TRBV5-5 and J is TRBJ1-6; 9 bases map to TRBD1. Trimming took 4 bases from V and 7 from J; bases not matched to a gene: 3. This CDR3 contains 14 residues. CDR1 SGHKS and CDR2 YYEKEE come from the germline V gene (reference sequence). The CDR3 DNA reads TGTGCCAGCAGCCGGGACAGGGTGAATTCACCCCTCCACTTT. Amino acids: CASSRDRVNSPLHF.

The genes are TRBV5-1 and TRBJ2-2; 8 bases fit TRBD2. This CDR3 spans 16 amino acids. Germline CDR1 is SGHRS and CDR2 is YFSETQ. After removal of 3 bases from V and 3 bases from J, the junction contained 7 bases not matched to a gene. In DNA form, the CDR3 reads TGCGCCAGCAGCTCCTTTGGGACTAGGGACACCGGGGAGCTGTTTTTT. Translating it yields CASSSFGTRDTGELFF.

This clone was recorded many times. This chain's CDR3 is CASSSPGLTYNEQFF. The CDR3 DNA follows: TGTGCCAGCAGCTCACCGGGACTGACCTACAATGAGCAGTTCTTC. The chain is built from TRBV7-9 and TRBJ2-1; perhaps TRBD2 as D (6 bases). This CDR3 region has 15 residues. V gave up 4 bases and J gave up 2 bases, with 12 bases separating them. Germline CDR1 is SEHNR and CDR2 is FQNEAQ (reference sequence).